Below are 5 T cell receptor beta chains sequenced from a single sample in a study of cytomegalovirus exposure and HLA in healthy donors. The protocol was immunoSEQ multiplex PCR, while the TCRdb copy is restricted to in-frame clones and leaves out a portion. The data hold 150,000 to 200,000 clones, with approximately 86% observed a single time. The sequencing sample was made of PBMCs. Receptors originate from a young woman in good health and CMV-seronegative.

The chain is built from TRBV5-1 and TRBJ2-1; D is unresolved. The V gene lost 4 bases and the J gene lost 5 bases, with 22 bases spanning the gap. From germline, CDR1 is SGHRS and CDR2 YFSETQ. This CDR3 comprises 17 residues. This CDR3 reads CASSLYPLTSGDNEQFF. CDR3 nucleotide sequence: TGCGCCAGCAGCCTTTATCCGTTAACCTCAGGCGACAATGAGCAGTTCTTC.

The chain combines TRBV4-3 with TRBJ1-1, with D perhaps matching TRBD1 (6 bases). V lost 5 bases and J 1 base, leaving 11 bases between the germline ends. The CDR3 is 14 residues long. Germline V gives CDR1 LGHNA, CDR2 YSLEER. The DNA for the CDR3 is TGCGCCAGCAGCGTGGAACAGGGGAACACTGAAGCTTTCTTT. Its translation: CASSVEQGNTEAFF.

CDR3 amino acids: CASSFSRNAPGQGFRGIYEQYF. CDR3 bases: TGCGCCAGCAGCTTTTCCCGAAATGCCCCGGGACAGGGATTTCGGGGGATATACGAGCAGTACTTC. The chain links TRBV5-1 to TRBJ2-7, with TRBD1 matching 9 bases. The CDR3 is made up of 22 amino acids. V was pared by 2 bases and J by 4 bases, with 28 bases of the junction left unmatched. Per the germline V gene, CDR1 is SGHRS and CDR2 is YFSETQ. Complete variable domain (other parts from reference TRBV5-1 and TRBJ2-7): KAGVTQTPRYLIKTRGQQVTLSCSPISGHRSVSWYQQTPGQGLQFLFEYFSETQRNKGNFPGRFSGRQFSNSRSEMNVSTLELGDSALYLCASSFSRNAPGQGFRGIYEQYFGPGTRLTVT.

V gene TRBV7-9 combines with J gene TRBJ1-1; D is possibly TRBD1 (5 bases). Per the germline V gene, CDR1 is SEHNR and CDR2 is FQNEAQ (reference sequence). The CDR3 covers 14 residues. V lost 7 bases, J lost 1 base, and 13 bases lay in between. CDR3: CASTLGGPNTEAFF. DNA for the CDR3: TGTGCCAGCACCTTGGGGGGACCGAACACTGAAGCTTTCTTT.

The chain carries TRBV19 and TRBJ1-5; D ambiguous. Germline lookup yields CDR1 LNHDA and CDR2 SQIVND (reference sequence). CDR3 length: 15 amino acids. Trimming removed 5 bases at V and 3 bases at J, with 14 bases between. The CDR3 nucleotides are TGTGCCAGTAGTTTGGAGGGTTCTTCCAATCAGCCCCAGCATTTT. Translation gives CASSLEGSSNQPQHF.